Below are 25 T cell receptor beta chains sequenced from a single sample in a study of identical twins. TCRdb redid the calling of the 5' RACE reads with MiXCR, one entry per CDR3 protein. Here the sample spans around 250,000 distinct CDR3 sequences, 5.5% to 7% being singletons. Separately, the same data were catalogued under a study of yellow fever vaccine responses in identical twins.

The specimen was memory (CD45RO+) T cells sorted from blood. The receptor set was obtained from a woman younger than 30 in good health.

In this sample, this clonotype turned up a few times. J is TRBJ1-6 and V is TRBV27; no clear D. Trimming took 6 bases from V and 10 from J, leaving 13 bases between them. Germline assignment: CDR1 MNHEY and CDR2 SMNVEV (reference sequence). This CDR3 spans 13 amino acids. CDR3 nucleotide sequence: TGTGCCAGCAGGCCCGCTACAGCGTCACCCCTCCACTTT. As protein: CASRPATASPLHF.

The V gene is TRBV28, the J gene TRBJ2-3, with D perhaps TRBD2 (6 bases). The CDR3 extends over 14 amino acids. Germline V gene sequence: CDR1 MDHEN, CDR2 SYDVKM. The V and J ends lost 2 bases and 11 bases respectively, with 17 bases between them. CDR3 loop: CASSLGGEHHRQYF. For the CDR3, the DNA is TGTGCCAGCAGTTTAGGCGGGGAGCACCATCGGCAGTATTTT.

This clonotype was recorded at least ten times. The chain couples TRBV12-3 or TRBV12-4 to TRBJ2-1; 7 bases agree with TRBD2. The CDR3 totals 15 residues. The ends lost 4 bases at V and 6 bases at J; junction bases unmatched: 9. The CDR3 loop is CASSYALSGGNEQFF. CDR3 coding DNA: TGTGCCAGCAGTTACGCCCTGTCGGGGGGCAATGAGCAGTTCTTC.

There are a few counts of this clonotype. V is TRBV14 and J is TRBJ2-2; D perhaps matches TRBD2 (5 bases). V lost 0 bases, J lost 5 bases, and 10 bases lay in between. Germline loops: CDR1 SGHDN, CDR2 FVKESK. The CDR3 length is 15 residues. The CDR3 protein is CASSQDIGVTGELFF. The CDR3 DNA reads TGTGCCAGCAGCCAAGATATCGGGGTTACCGGGGAGCTGTTTTTT.

The rearrangement uses TRBV6-1 and TRBJ2-1; 9 bases line up with TRBD1. The CDR3 has 15 residues. Germline-derived CDR1 and CDR2 are MNHNS and SASEGT. The V segment lost 5 bases and the J segment 1 base; nucleotides outside the gene matches: 3. This CDR3 is CASSKQGASYNEQFF. The CDR3 DNA sequence: TGTGCCAGCAGTAAACAGGGGGCATCCTACAATGAGCAGTTCTTC.

The chain combines TRBV3-1 with TRBJ2-3, with D perhaps TRBD2 (7 bases). Between the trimmed V and J ends, which lost 6 bases and 2 bases, there was a span of 15 bases. Germline V gene sequence: CDR1 LGHDT, CDR2 YNNKEL (reference sequence). The CDR3 spans 15 residues. The CDR3 DNA follows: TGTGCCAGCAGGTCACGGGGGGCCCTCACAGATACGCAGTATTTT. Protein sequence: CASRSRGALTDTQYF.

The chain couples TRBV20-1 to TRBJ2-1, with 9 bases aligning to TRBD1. The CDR3 totals 20 residues. Germline trimming cut 5 bases from V and 0 bases from J; bases unmatched to any gene: 20. Germline loops: CDR1 DFQATT, CDR2 SNEGSKA (reference sequence). The CDR3 loop reads CSAYRRGQGPRGSSYNEQFF. The CDR3 DNA reads TGCAGTGCTTACCGAAGGGGACAGGGACCTCGGGGGAGCTCCTACAATGAGCAGTTCTTC.

A few counts support this clonotype. CDR3 bases: TGTGCCAGCAGTTTTCGGACGGGTAACACTGAAGCTTTCTTT. As protein: CASSFRTGNTEAFF. V and J are TRBV12-3 or TRBV12-4 and TRBJ1-1; D unclear. V lost 3 bases, J lost 2 bases, and 10 bases lay in between. The CDR3 has 14 amino acids.

Concerning this clonotype: Since a much larger clone is just one base distant, this may be a read error. The chain links TRBV3-1 to TRBJ2-1; TRBD2 aligns across 11 bases. The V gene's germline CDR1 is LGHDT and CDR2 YNNKEL (reference sequence). With V trimmed by 1 base and J by 0 bases, 17 bases remained unmatched. CDR3 length: 22 amino acids. CDR3 bases: TGTGCCAGCAGCCAAGGGATTCAGCAACTAGCGGGGGTTATAAGCTCCTACAATGAGCAGTTCTTC. It is translated as CASSQGIQQLAGVISSYNEQFF.

V gene TRBV28 combines with J gene TRBJ2-1, with unresolved D. CDR1 is MDHEN, CDR2 SYDVKM, per germline. The CDR3 contains 13 residues. Trimming took off 7 bases at V and 4 bases at J, with 11 bases between the two ends. The CDR3 DNA reads TGTGCCAGCAAGGTTGCGCAATACAATGAGCAGTTCTTC. Its protein is CASKVAQYNEQFF.

This clonotype occurred many times. V is TRBV12-3 or TRBV12-4 and J is TRBJ1-3; D gene unclear. The V end lost 7 bases, the J end lost 0 bases, and 10 bases lay between the germline ends. The CDR3 has 14 amino acids. CDR3 sequence: CASTPTVSGNTIYF. DNA of the CDR3: TGTGCCAGCACACCGACGGTCTCTGGAAACACCATATATTTT.

The chain has TRBV29-1 and TRBJ1-1, with a tentative D call TRBD1 (6 bases). Trimming stripped 4 bases from V and 0 bases from J, with 9 bases between. The germline gives CDR1 SQVTM, CDR2 ANQGSEA. The CDR3 runs 13 residues. The CDR3 sequence is CSVAQGLNTEAFF. In nucleotides, the CDR3 is TGCAGCGTTGCCCAGGGGCTGAACACTGAAGCTTTCTTT.

The chain has TRBV13 and TRBJ2-1; 10 bases fit TRBD2. The J segment lost 4 bases and the V segment lost 3 bases, leaving 18 bases of the junction unmatched. The CDR3 runs to 20 residues. CDR1 is PRHDT and CDR2 is FYEKMQ in the germline V gene (reference sequence). CDR3 sequence: CASSFSQSVTSGLIYNEQFF. CDR3 in DNA: TGTGCCAGCAGCTTTTCCCAATCGGTGACTAGCGGGCTAATTTACAATGAGCAGTTCTTC.

This clonotype was seen a handful of times. The J gene is TRBJ1-1, the V gene TRBV7-6, with 9 nucleotides matching TRBD1. The CDR3 length is 14 residues. CDR1 and CDR2 from the germline V gene are SGHVS and FNYEAQ. The V gene end was trimmed by 4 bases and the J gene end by 5 bases; junction bases not matched to a gene: 5. CDR3 sequence reads: CASSSGQGFTEAFF. CDR3 coding DNA: TGTGCCAGCAGCTCAGGACAGGGGTTTACTGAAGCTTTCTTT.

The chain employs TRBV19 and TRBJ2-7; TRBD2 matches 8 bases. Germline V gene data show CDR1 as LNHDA and CDR2 as SQIVND (reference sequence). CDR3 length: 14 amino acids. Germline trimming cut 10 bases from V and 1 base from J; bases unmatched to any gene: 9. This CDR3 reads CATAAGGASYEQYF. For the CDR3, the DNA is TGTGCCACCGCCGCGGGGGGCGCTTCCTACGAGCAGTACTTC.

This clonotype was observed a handful of times. CDR3 loop: CASSPGGHTEAFF. CDR3 bases: TGTGCCAGCAGCCCTGGGGGACACACTGAAGCTTTCTTT. The rearrangement links TRBV7-7 to TRBJ1-1; D is perhaps TRBD1 (5 bases). Germline V lookup: CDR1 SSHAT, CDR2 FNYEAQ (reference sequence). V gave up 5 bases and J gave up 3 bases, with 10 bases separating them. The CDR3 totals 13 residues.

This clonotype was counted only a few times. The rearrangement joins TRBV10-2 to TRBJ2-3; D might be TRBD2 (6 bases). The CDR3 contains 14 residues. Trimming stripped 8 bases from V and 1 base from J, with 13 bases between. Germline assignment: CDR1 WSHSY and CDR2 SAAADI. The CDR3 DNA follows: TGCGCCAGCCTTCTAGCGCTCGGCACAGATACGCAGTATTTT. Protein product: CASLLALGTDTQYF.

This clonotype was observed many times. The chain has TRBV28 and TRBJ2-1; perhaps TRBD2 as D (6 bases). CDR1 is MDHEN and CDR2 is SYDVKM in the germline V gene. This CDR3 has 15 amino acids. Between the trimmed V and J ends, which lost 3 bases and 4 bases, there was a span of 13 bases. CDR3 loop: CASSLGGTPYNEQFF. CDR3 coding DNA: TGTGCCAGCAGTTTGGGCGGGACCCCTTACAATGAGCAGTTCTTC.

The sample holds many counts of this clonotype. This chain uses TRBV5-1 with TRBJ2-7, with a weak D call TRBD2 (6 bases). The CDR3 is 14 residues long. V gave up 1 base and J gave up 2 bases, with 10 bases separating them. Germline V gene data show CDR1 as SGHRS and CDR2 as YFSETQ. This chain's CDR3 is CASSLSPGAYEQYF. The CDR3, as DNA: TGCGCCAGCAGCTTGAGTCCGGGAGCCTACGAGCAGTACTTC. Complete variable domain (other parts from reference TRBV5-1 and TRBJ2-7): KAGVTQTPRYLIKTRGQQVTLSCSPISGHRSVSWYQQTPGQGLQFLFEYFSETQRNKGNFPGRFSGRQFSNSRSEMNVSTLELGDSALYLCASSLSPGAYEQYFGPGTRLTVT.

This clonotype has ten or more counts. The genes are TRBV10-3 and TRBJ1-6; D not certain. Germline values: CDR1 ENHRY, CDR2 SYGVKD. This CDR3 has 13 amino acids. V dropped 6 bases and J dropped 4 bases, with 7 bases sitting between them. CDR3 in DNA: TGTGCCATCAGGGAGCAGTATAATTCACCCCTCCACTTT. Amino acids: CAIREQYNSPLHF.

The CDR3 sequence is CASSLVQQNTGELFF. Written as DNA, the CDR3 is TGCGCCAGCAGCTTGGTCCAACAGAACACCGGGGAGCTGTTTTTT. V is TRBV5-1 and J is TRBJ2-2; no definite D call. From germline, CDR1 is SGHRS and CDR2 YFSETQ. This CDR3 is built from 15 residues. V shed 0 bases and J shed 1 base, with 7 bases lying between them. Variable domain in full (rest from reference TRBV5-1 and TRBJ2-2): KAGVTQTPRYLIKTRGQQVTLSCSPISGHRSVSWYQQTPGQGLQFLFEYFSETQRNKGNFPGRFSGRQFSNSRSEMNVSTLELGDSALYLCASSLVQQNTGELFFGEGSRLTVL.

This clonotype was seen at least ten times. The chain couples TRBV3-1 to TRBJ1-1, with D tentatively TRBD1 (6 bases). CDR3 length: 15 residues. V was trimmed by 3 bases and J by 3 bases, leaving 14 bases between them. The germline CDR1 and CDR2 sequences are LGHDT and YNNKEL (reference sequence). CDR3 region: CASSHSYREDTEAFF. The CDR3 nucleotides read TGTGCCAGCAGCCACTCTTACAGGGAGGACACTGAAGCTTTCTTT.

This clonotype was seen a few times. The V call is TRBV29-1, the J call TRBJ2-2, with a tentative D call TRBD1 (5 bases). Germline values: CDR1 SQVTM, CDR2 ANQGSEA. The CDR3 has 10 amino acids. Trimming removed 6 bases from V and 8 bases from J, with 7 bases in between. This CDR3 reads CSVYRGELFF. CDR3 sequence (DNA): TGCAGCGTGTACAGGGGGGAGCTGTTTTTT.

This clonotype has just a few counts. The chain recombines TRBV5-1 with TRBJ2-1; 9 positions match TRBD2. CDR1 SGHRS and CDR2 YFSETQ come from the germline V gene. The CDR3 runs 16 residues. J gave up 6 bases and V 0 bases, and 7 bases lay outside the gene matches. The CDR3 bases are TGCGCCAGCAGCTTGGCGAATGCGGGAGGGGCCAATGAGCAGTTCTTC. Translated: CASSLANAGGANEQFF.

There are a few counts of this clonotype. This chain joins TRBV20-1 and TRBJ2-5; 10 positions match TRBD2. In germline, CDR1 is DFQATT, CDR2 SNEGSKA (reference sequence). The CDR3 is made up of 15 amino acids. The J segment lost 2 bases and the V segment lost 6 bases, leaving 9 bases of the junction unmatched. The CDR3 DNA sequence: TGCAGTGCACAGTCTAGCGGGGGAGCACAAGAGACCCAGTACTTC. This translates into CSAQSSGGAQETQYF.